This T cell receptor (beta chain) comes out of a study of regulatory T cells in long-lasting Graves disease. V lost 0 bases to trimming and J lost 3 bases, with 12 bases between them. Looked up from germline, CDR1 is LGHDT and CDR2 is YNNKEL (reference sequence). The length of the CDR3 is 15 residues. The time point: persistent/refractory GD, antithyroid drugs over 5 years with positive TRAb. PBMC-derived RNA was used for the TCR library. Peripheral blood, around 9.4 milliliters of it, was drawn into EDTA tubes. In the case of this clonotype: Its antigen is not known.

CDR3 regions were amplified by Arm-PCR using iRepertoire HTBI primers to build TCR beta libraries. TCRdb independently ran MiXCR on the multiplex PCR reads; one entry per CDR3 protein. This sample yields about 470,000 distinct CDR3 sequences, of which around 21% are seen a single time; 7% to 9.5% belongs to the top ten. The study's findings and limits: Sample size was small, which may have lowered accuracy.

The TCR comes from a female donor with Graves disease. V usage is TRBV3-1 and J usage is TRBJ2-7, with D possibly TRBD2 on 5 matching bases. The starting material was peripheral blood mononuclear cells (PBMCs), obtained when the disease was refractory, from a patient treated with antithyroid drugs. The CDR3 DNA sequence: TGTGCCAGCAGCCAAGATCGTCCGGGGTACTACGAGCAGTACTTC. The encoded protein is CASSQDRPGYYEQYF.